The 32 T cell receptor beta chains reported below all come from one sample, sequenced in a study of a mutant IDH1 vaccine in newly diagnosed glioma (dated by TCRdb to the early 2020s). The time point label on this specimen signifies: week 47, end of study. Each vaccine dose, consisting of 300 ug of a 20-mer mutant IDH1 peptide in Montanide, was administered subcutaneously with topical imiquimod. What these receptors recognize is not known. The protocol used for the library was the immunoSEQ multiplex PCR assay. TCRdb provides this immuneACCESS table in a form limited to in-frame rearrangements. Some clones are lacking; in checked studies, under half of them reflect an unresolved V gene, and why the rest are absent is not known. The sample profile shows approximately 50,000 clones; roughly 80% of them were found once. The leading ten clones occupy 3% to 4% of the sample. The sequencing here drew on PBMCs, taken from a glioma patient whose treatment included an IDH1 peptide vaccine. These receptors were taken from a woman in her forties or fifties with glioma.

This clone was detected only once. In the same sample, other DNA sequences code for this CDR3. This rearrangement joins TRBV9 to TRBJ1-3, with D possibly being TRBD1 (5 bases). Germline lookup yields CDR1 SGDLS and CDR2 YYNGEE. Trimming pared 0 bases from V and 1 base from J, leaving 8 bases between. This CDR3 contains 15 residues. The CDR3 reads CASSVVGGSGNTIYF. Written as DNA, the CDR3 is TGTGCCAGCAGCGTAGTCGGGGGGTCTGGAAACACCATATATTTT.

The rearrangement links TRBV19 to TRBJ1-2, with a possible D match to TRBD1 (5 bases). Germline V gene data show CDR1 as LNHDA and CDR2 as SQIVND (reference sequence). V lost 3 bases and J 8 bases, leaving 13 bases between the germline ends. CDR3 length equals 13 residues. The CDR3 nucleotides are TGTGCCAGTAGTATGGGGTCAGGGCTAGGCTACACCTTC. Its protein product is CASSMGSGLGYTF. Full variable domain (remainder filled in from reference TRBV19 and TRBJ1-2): DGGITQSPKYLFRKEGQNVTLSCEQNLNHDAMYWYRQDPGQGLRLIYYSQIVNDFQKGDIAEGYSVSREKKESFPLTVTSAQKNPTAFYLCASSMGSGLGYTFGSGTRLTVV.

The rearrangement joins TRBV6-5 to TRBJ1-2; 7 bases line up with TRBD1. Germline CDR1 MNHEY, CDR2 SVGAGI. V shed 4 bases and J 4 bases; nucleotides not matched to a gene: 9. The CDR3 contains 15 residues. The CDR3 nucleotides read TGTGCCAGCAGTTTCCGACAGGGTGAATTCTATGGCTACACCTTC. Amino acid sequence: CASSFRQGEFYGYTF.

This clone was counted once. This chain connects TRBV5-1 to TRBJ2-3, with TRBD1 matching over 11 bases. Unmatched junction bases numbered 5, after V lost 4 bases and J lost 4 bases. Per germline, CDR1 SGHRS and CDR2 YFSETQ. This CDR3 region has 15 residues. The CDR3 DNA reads TGCGCCAGCAGCATCGGGACAGGGGGTGCAGATACGCAGTATTTT. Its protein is CASSIGTGGADTQYF.

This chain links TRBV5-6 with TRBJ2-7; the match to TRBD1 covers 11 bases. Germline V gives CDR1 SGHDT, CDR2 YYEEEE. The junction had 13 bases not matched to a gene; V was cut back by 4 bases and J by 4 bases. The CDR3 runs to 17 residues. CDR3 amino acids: CASSRHSSGTGGYEQYF. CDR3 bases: TGTGCCAGCAGCCGCCATTCGTCCGGGACAGGGGGGTACGAGCAGTACTTC. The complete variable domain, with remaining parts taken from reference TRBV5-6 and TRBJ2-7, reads DAGVTQSPTHLIKTRGQQVTLRCSPKSGHDTVSWYQQALGQGPQFIFQYYEEEERQRGNFPDRFSGHQFPNYSSELNVNALLLGDSALYLCASSRHSSGTGGYEQYFGPGTRLTVT.

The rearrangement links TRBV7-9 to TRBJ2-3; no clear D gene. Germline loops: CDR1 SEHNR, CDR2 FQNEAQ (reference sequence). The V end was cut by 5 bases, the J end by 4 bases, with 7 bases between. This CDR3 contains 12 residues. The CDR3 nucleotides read TGTGCCAGCAGCCCCCTAGCAGATACGCAGTATTTT. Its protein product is CASSPLADTQYF.

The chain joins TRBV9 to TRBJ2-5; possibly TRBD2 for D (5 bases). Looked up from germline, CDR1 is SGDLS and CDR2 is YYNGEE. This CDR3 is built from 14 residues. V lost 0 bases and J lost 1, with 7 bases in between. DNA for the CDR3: TGTGCCAGCAGCGTAGGGGAGCTCCAAGAGACCCAGTACTTC. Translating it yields CASSVGELQETQYF.

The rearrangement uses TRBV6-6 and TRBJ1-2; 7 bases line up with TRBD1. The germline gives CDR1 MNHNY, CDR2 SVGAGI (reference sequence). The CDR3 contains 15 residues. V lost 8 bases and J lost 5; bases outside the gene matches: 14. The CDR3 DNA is TGTGCCAGCTTTTACGGAGGGGGCGAAGGTTATGGCTACACCTTC. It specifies CASFYGGGEGYGYTF.

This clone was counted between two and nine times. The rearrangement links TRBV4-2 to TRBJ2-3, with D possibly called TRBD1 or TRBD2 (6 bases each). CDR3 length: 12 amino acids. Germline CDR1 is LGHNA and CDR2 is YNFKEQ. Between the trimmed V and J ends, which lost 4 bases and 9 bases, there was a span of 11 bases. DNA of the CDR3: TGTGCCAGCAGCCCGGAGGGGGTAACGCAGTATTTT. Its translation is CASSPEGVTQYF.

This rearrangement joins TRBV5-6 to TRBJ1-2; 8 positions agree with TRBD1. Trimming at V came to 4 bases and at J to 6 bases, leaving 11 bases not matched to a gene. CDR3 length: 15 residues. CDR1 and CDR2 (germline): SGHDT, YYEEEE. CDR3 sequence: CASSREGQEADGYTF. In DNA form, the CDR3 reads TGTGCCAGCAGCAGAGAGGGACAGGAGGCCGATGGCTACACCTTC.

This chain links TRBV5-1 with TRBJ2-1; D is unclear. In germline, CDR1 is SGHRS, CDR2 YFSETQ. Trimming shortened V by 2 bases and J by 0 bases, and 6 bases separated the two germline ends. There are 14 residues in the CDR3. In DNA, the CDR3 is TGCGCCAGCAGCTTCATTGGCTCCTACAATGAGCAGTTCTTC. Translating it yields CASSFIGSYNEQFF.

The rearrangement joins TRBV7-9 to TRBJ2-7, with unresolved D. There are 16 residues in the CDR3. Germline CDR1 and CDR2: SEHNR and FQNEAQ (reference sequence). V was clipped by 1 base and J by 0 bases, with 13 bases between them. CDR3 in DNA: TGTGCCAGCAGCTTAGACGCCAGGATCACCTCCTACGAGCAGTACTTC. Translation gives CASSLDARITSYEQYF.

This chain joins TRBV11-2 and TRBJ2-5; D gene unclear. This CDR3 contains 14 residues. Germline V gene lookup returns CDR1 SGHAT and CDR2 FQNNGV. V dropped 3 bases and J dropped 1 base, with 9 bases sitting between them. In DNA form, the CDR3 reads TGTGCCAGCAGCTTCTATACAATCCAAGAGACCCAGTACTTC. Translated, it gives CASSFYTIQETQYF.

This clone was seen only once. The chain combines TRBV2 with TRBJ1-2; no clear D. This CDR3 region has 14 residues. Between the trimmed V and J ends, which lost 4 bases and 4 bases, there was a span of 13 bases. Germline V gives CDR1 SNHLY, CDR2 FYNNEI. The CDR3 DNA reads TGTGCCAGCAGTGCGGGAAGCCGACTCTATGGCTACACCTTC. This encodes CASSAGSRLYGYTF.

CDR3 loop: CASSDTRGLGGYTF. Written as DNA, the CDR3 is TGTGCCAGCAGTGATACCCGGGGGCTAGGGGGCTACACCTTC. This chain joins TRBV25-1 and TRBJ1-2; maybe TRBD1 (6 bases). Germline lookup yields CDR1 MGHDK and CDR2 SYGVNS. This CDR3 comprises 14 residues. Between the trimmed V and J ends, which lost 3 bases and 8 bases, there was a span of 16 bases.

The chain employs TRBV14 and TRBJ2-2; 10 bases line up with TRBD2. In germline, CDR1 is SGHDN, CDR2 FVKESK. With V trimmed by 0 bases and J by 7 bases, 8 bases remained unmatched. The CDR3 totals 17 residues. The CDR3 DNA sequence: TGTGCCAGCAGCCAAGAGGGGCTAGCGGGGGTCCACGGGGAGCTGTTTTTT. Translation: CASSQEGLAGVHGELFF.

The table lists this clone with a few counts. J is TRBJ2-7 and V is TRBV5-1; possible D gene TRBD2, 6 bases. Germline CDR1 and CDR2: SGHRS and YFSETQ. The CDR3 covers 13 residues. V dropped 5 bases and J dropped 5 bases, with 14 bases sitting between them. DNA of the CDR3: TGCGCCAGCAGTCCGGGACGGGGGAACGAGCAGTACTTC. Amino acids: CASSPGRGNEQYF.

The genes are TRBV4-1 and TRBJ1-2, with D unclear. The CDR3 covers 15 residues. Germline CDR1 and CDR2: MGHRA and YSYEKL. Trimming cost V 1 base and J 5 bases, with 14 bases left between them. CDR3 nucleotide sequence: TGCGCCAGCAGCCAAGTGCACGGGGTAGATTATGGCTACACCTTC. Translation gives CASSQVHGVDYGYTF.

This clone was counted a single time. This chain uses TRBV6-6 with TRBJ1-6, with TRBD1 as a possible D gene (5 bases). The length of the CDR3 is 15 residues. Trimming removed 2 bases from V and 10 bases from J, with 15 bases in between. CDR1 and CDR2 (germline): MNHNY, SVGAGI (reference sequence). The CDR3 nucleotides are TGTGCCAGCAGTTACCGGGGAGGGGACGGGTCACCCCTCCACTTT. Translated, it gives CASSYRGGDGSPLHF.

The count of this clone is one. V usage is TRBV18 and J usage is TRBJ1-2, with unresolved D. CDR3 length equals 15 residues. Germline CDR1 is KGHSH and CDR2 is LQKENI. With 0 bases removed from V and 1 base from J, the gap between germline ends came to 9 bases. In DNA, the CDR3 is TGTGCCAGCTCACCACCTATGGGGAATAACTATGGCTACACCTTC. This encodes CASSPPMGNNYGYTF.

CDR3 amino acids: CAWSSGRNPVSYF. CDR3 bases: TGTGCCTGGAGTTCGGGAAGAAACCCCGTATCGTACTTC. V usage is TRBV30 and J usage is TRBJ2-7; D may be TRBD2 (5 bases). Germline V lookup: CDR1 GTSNPN, CDR2 SVGIG (reference sequence). V was cut by 2 bases and J by 12 bases, with 20 bases left in between. This CDR3 has 13 residues.

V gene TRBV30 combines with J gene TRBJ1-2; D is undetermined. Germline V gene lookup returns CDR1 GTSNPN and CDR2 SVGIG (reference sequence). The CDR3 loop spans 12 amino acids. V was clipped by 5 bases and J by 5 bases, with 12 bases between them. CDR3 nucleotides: TGTGCCTGGGGGGAGATGCGGTATGGCTACACCTTC. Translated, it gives CAWGEMRYGYTF.

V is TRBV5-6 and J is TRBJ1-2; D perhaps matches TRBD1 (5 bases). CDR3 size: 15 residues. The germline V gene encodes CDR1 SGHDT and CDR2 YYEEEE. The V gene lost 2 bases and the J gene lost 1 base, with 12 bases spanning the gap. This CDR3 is CASSLGDRNNYGYTF. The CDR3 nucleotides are TGTGCCAGCAGCTTAGGGGACCGCAATAACTATGGCTACACCTTC.

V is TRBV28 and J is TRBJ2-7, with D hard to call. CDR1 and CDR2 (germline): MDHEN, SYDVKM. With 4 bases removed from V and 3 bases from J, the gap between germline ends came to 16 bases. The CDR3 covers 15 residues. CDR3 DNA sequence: TGTGCCAGCAGTTCCGGGTTCCAGGTCAACTACGAGCAGTACTTC. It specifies CASSSGFQVNYEQYF.

CDR3 DNA sequence: TGTGCCAGTATCGCCTACGGGGGACTTGCTGGGTACACTGAAGCTTTCTTT. Translation gives CASIAYGGLAGYTEAFF. This chain links TRBV19 with TRBJ1-1; D possibly corresponds to TRBD1 (5 bases). Between the trimmed V and J ends, which lost 7 bases and 3 bases, there was a span of 24 bases. Per the germline V gene, CDR1 is LNHDA and CDR2 is SQIVND (reference sequence). The CDR3 consists of 17 residues.

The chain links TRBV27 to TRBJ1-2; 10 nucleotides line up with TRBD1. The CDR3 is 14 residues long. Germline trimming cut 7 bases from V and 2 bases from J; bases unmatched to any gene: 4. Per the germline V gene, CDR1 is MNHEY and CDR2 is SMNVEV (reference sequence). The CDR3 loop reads CASNRQGANYGYTF. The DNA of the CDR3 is TGTGCCAGCAACCGACAGGGGGCCAACTATGGCTACACCTTC.

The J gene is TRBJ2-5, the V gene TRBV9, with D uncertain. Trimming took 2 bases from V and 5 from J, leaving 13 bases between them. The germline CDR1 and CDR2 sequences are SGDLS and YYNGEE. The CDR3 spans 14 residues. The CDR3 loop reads CASSVPGPVETQYF. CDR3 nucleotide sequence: TGTGCCAGCAGCGTCCCGGGCCCCGTGGAGACCCAGTACTTC.

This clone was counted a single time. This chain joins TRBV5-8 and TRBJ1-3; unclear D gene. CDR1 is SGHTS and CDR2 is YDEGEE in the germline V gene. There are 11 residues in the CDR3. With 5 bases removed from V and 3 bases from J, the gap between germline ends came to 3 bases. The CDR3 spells CASSIGNTIYF. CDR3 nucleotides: TGTGCCAGCAGTATTGGAAACACCATATATTTT.

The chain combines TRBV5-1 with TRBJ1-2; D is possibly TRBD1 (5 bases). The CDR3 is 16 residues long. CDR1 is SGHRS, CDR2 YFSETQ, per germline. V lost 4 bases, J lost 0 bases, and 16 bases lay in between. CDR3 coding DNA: TGCGCCAGCAGCCCGAAAACGACAGCCACTAACTATGGCTACACCTTC. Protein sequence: CASSPKTTATNYGYTF.

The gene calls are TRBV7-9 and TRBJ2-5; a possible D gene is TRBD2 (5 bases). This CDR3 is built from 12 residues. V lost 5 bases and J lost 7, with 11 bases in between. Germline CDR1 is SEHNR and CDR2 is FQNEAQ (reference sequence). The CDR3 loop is CASSGVAGTQYF. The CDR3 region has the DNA TGTGCCAGCAGCGGAGTCGCGGGGACCCAGTACTTC.

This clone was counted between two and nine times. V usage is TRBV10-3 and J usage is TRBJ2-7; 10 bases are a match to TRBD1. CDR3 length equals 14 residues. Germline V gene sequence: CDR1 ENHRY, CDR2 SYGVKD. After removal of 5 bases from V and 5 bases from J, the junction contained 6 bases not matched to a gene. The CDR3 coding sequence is TGTGCCATCAGTAAGGGACAGGGGACCCACGAGCAGTACTTC. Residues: CAISKGQGTHEQYF.

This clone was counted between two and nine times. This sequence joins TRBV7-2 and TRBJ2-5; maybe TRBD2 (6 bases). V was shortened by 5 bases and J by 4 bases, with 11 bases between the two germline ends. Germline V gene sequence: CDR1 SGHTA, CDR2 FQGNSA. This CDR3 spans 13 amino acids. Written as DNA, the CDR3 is TGTGCCAGCAGCCCCCAGGGAGGAGAGACCCAGTACTTC. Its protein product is CASSPQGGETQYF.